Listed below are T cell receptor beta chains from one sample, sequenced in a study of breast tumors, draining lymph nodes, adjacent tissues. One entry per CDR3 protein results from TCRdb running MiXCR on the multiplex PCR reads. The sample holds approximately 170,000 distinct CDR3 sequences, roughly 30% seen once. Sequenced: axillary lymph node tissue. The receptors shown here come from a female donor with breast cancer. Some clones in this sample may be carry-over from other donors' samples. Each CDR3 is given with its conserved first and last residue. D genes are given only for firm matches. Not all rows give a size; the values are once, few, many and, for expanded clones, a class.

>TRBV27|16|TRBJ1-6|.|many
TGTGCCAGCAGGGGGCGACTTAGCTCCTATAATTCACCCCTCCACTTT
CASRGRLSSYNSPLHF
>TRBV10-2|13|TRBJ2-1|.|many
TGCGCCAGCAGCGGCCCCCTTGGGCATGAGCAGTTCTTC
CASSGPLGHEQFF
>TRBV7-2|14|TRBJ2-3|.|.
TGTGCCAGCAGCGCCGACAGAAGGACAGATACGCAGTATTTT
CASSADRRTDTQYF
>TRBV6-6|14|TRBJ2-5|.|.
TGTGCCAGCAGGCCCACAGGGAGCCAAGAGACCCAGTACTTC
CASRPTGSQETQYF
>TRBV6-2/TRBV6-3|15|TRBJ1-5|TRBD1|few
TGTGCCAGCAGTCCCCGGGACAGGGTCAATCAGCCCCAGCATTTT
CASSPRDRVNQPQHF
>TRBV7-3|17|TRBJ2-6|.|.
TGTGCCAGCAGCTTAGAGAGTCGGTACTCTGGGGCCAACGTCCTGACTTTC
CASSLESRYSGANVLTF
>TRBV11-2|17|TRBJ1-3|TRBD1|many
TGTGCCAGCAGCCAGATCATGACAGGGGCGTTCGGAAACACCATATATTTT
CASSQIMTGAFGNTIYF
>TRBV5-1|14|TRBJ1-4|.|many
TGCGCCAGCAGCTTGGAGGGGGGAAGGGAAAAACTGTTTTTT
CASSLEGGREKLFF
>TRBV19|14|TRBJ1-2|.|many
TGTGCCAGTAGTATAGGGGAGTTGGGGTCTGGCTACACCTTC
CASSIGELGSGYTF
>TRBV3-1|14|TRBJ2-7|.|few
TGTGCCAGCAGCCAAGAGGTAGCATTGGGAGAGCAGTACTTC
CASSQEVALGEQYF
>TRBV15|15|TRBJ2-7|TRBD1|many
TGTGCCACCAGCGTCAACAGGGGACCCACCTACGAGCAGTACTTC
CATSVNRGPTYEQYF
>TRBV7-2|16|TRBJ2-7|.|many
TGTGCCAGCAGCACACGACGGTCGGGGGCTTCCTACGAGCAGTACTTC
CASSTRRSGASYEQYF
>TRBV27|13|TRBJ2-1|.|many
TGTGCCAGCAGTCATGGACCGTACAATGAGCAGTTCTTC
CASSHGPYNEQFF
>TRBV6-4|15|TRBJ2-4|.|.
TGTGCCAGCAGTGACAAATCTGGGATTGGAAACATTCAGTACTTC
CASSDKSGIGNIQYF
>TRBV7-7|15|TRBJ2-6|.|many
TGTGCTAGCAGCTTAACCAACTCTGGGGCCAACGTCCTGACTTTC
CASSLTNSGANVLTF
>TRBV7-9|13|TRBJ2-5|.|many
TGTGCCAGCAGCCCCAGGGTCCGGGAGACCCAGTACTTC
CASSPRVRETQYF
>TRBV5-6|15|TRBJ2-7|TRBD1|many
TGTGCCAGCAGCTTTGGGGACAGCTACTCCTACGAGCAGTACTTC
CASSFGDSYSYEQYF
>TRBV15|15|TRBJ2-7|TRBD1|many
TGTGCCACCAGCAGACTCGACAGGGAATTTGGGGAGCAGTACTTC
CATSRLDREFGEQYF
>TRBV28|13|TRBJ2-1|.|.
TGTGCCAGCAGTTTCCGGGAGAACCATGAGCAGTTCTTC
CASSFRENHEQFF
>TRBV7-9|18|TRBJ1-6|.|.
TGTGCCAGCAGCTTAGGAGGTTCGGGGTTACCCTATAATTCACCCCTCCACTTT
CASSLGGSGLPYNSPLHF
>TRBV7-3|24|TRBJ2-1|.|.
.
CASSFYICSARDFLAGGYYNEQFF
>TRBV9|17|TRBJ1-3|TRBD1|.
TGTGCCAGCAGCGGGGGACAGGGTTCCTACTCTGGAAACACCATATATTTT
CASSGGQGSYSGNTIYF
>TRBV5-1|12|TRBJ1-2|.|many
TGCGCCAGCTCCTTTGGGGAATATGGCTACACCTTC
CASSFGEYGYTF
>TRBV27|17|TRBJ2-1|.|.
TGTGCCAGCAGTTTAATCGGGAATCAGCCAACCTACAATGAGCAGTTCTTC
CASSLIGNQPTYNEQFF
>TRBV15|18|TRBJ1-5|.|.
TGTGCCACCAGCAGAGATCTTCCGACGGGGTATAGCAATCAGCCCCAGCATTTT
CATSRDLPTGYSNQPQHF
>TRBV4-1|15|TRBJ2-7|TRBD2|many
TGCGCCAGCAGCCAAGGGACTAGCGGGCACCACGAGCAGTACTTC
CASSQGTSGHHEQYF
>TRBV20-1|14|TRBJ2-5|.|.
TGCAGTGTCAACGGCCGGGGGACCAGAGAGAACCAGTACTTC
CSVNGRGTRENQYF
>TRBV7-3|16|TRBJ2-2|TRBD1|.
TGTGCCAGCAGCTTAACCGGGACAGGGGGTGCCGGGGAGCTGTTTTTT
CASSLTGTGGAGELFF
>TRBV12-3/TRBV12-4|13|TRBJ2-1|.|many
TGTGCCAGCAGCCAACCTGGGGCCAATGAGCAGTTCTTC
CASSQPGANEQFF
>TRBV27|14|TRBJ2-1|.|few
TGTGCCAGCAGTTGGTCGCCCGGGAGCCATGAGCAGTTCTTC
CASSWSPGSHEQFF
>TRBV6-6|16|TRBJ2-1|.|many
TGTGCCAGCAGTCACTCGTCCCACAGGGCTAAGGATGAGCAGTTCTTC
CASSHSSHRAKDEQFF
>TRBV15|14|TRBJ1-2|.|many
TGTGCCACCAGCAGACCGGACCGAGACTATGGCTACACCTTC
CATSRPDRDYGYTF
>TRBV10-3|17|TRBJ2-5|TRBD2|many
TGTGCCATCAGTGAGTCGGGACGGACTAGCGGCCAAGAGACCCAGTACTTC
CAISESGRTSGQETQYF
>TRBV6-5|17|TRBJ2-5|TRBD2|many
TGTGCCAGCAGTTATTATCTCACGGATAGCGGGAAGGAGACCCAGTACTTC
CASSYYLTDSGKETQYF
>TRBV12-3/TRBV12-4|15|TRBJ2-7|.|few
TGTGCCAGCAGTTTCGTTTTTGATCGTGACTACGAGCAGTACTTC
CASSFVFDRDYEQYF
>TRBV16|17|TRBJ2-1|.|.
TGTGCCAGCAGCCAATCTGGAGGGGGTTCGTTCTACAATGAGCAGTTCTTC
CASSQSGGGSFYNEQFF
>TRBV6-6|13|TRBJ2-2|.|.
TGTGCCAGCAGTCATTGGGAAACCGGGGAGCTGTTTTTT
CASSHWETGELFF
>TRBV7-9|20|TRBJ2-3|.|.
.
CASSFYICSAGLKGTDTQYF
>TRBV11-2|13|TRBJ2-5|.|many
TGTGCCAGCAGCTTAACGAGACAAGAGACCCAGTACTTC
CASSLTRQETQYF
>TRBV7-9|17|TRBJ2-6|.|.
TGTGCCAGCAGCGCCGTAGAAGGGAGATCTGGGGCCAACGTCCTGACTTTC
CASSAVEGRSGANVLTF